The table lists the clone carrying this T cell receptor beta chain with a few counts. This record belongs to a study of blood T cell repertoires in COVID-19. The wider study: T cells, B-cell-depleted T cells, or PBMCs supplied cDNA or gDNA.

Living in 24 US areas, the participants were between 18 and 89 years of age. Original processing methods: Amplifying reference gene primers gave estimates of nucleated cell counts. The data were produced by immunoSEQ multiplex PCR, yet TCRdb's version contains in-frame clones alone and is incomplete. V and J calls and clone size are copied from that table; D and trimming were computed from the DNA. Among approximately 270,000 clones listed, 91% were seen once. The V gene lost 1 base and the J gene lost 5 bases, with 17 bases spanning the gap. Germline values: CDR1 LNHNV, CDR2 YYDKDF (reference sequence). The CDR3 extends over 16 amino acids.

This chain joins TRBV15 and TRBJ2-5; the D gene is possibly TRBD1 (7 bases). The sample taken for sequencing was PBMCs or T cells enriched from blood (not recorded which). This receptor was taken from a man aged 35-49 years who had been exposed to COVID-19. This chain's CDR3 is CATSRVEGATRETQYF. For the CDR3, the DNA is TGTGCCACCAGCAGAGTGGAGGGGGCGACCAGGGAGACCCAGTACTTC.